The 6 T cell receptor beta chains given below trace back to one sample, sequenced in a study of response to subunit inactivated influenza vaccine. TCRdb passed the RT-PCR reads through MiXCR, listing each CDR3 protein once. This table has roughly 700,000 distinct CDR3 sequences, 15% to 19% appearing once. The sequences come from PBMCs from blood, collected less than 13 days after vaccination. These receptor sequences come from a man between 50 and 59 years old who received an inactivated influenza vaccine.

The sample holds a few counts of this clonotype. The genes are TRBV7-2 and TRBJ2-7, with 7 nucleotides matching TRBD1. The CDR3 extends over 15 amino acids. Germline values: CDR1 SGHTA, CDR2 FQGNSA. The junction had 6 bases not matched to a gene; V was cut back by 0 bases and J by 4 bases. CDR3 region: CASSLAQGIAYEQYF. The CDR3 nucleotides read TGTGCCAGCAGCTTAGCACAGGGGATCGCGTACGAGCAGTACTTC.

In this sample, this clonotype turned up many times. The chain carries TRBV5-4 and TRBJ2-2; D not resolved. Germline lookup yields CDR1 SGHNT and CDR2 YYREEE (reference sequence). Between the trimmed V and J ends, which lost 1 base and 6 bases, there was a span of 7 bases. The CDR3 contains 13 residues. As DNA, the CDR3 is TGTGCCAGCAGCTTGAATGGACCCGGGGAGCTGTTTTTT. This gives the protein CASSLNGPGELFF.

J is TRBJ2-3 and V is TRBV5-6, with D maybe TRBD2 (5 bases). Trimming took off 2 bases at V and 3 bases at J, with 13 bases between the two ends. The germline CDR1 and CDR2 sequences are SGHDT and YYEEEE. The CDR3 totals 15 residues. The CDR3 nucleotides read TGTGCCAGCAGCTTAAGGGAGTTATTTACAGATACGCAGTATTTT. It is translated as CASSLRELFTDTQYF.

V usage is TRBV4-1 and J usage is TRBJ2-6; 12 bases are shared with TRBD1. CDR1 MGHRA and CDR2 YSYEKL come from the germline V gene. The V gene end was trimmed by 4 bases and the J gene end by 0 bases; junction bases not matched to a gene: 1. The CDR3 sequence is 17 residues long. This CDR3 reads CASSRDRGLSGANVLTF. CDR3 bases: TGCGCCAGCAGCCGGGACAGGGGGCTCTCTGGGGCCAACGTCCTGACTTTC.

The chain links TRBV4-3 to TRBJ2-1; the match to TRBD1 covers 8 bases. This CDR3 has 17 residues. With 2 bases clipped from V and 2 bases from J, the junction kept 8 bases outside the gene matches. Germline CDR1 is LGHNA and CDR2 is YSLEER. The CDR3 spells CASSQSPGGVPYNEQFF. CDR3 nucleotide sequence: TGCGCCAGCAGCCAAAGTCCAGGGGGCGTGCCCTACAATGAGCAGTTCTTC.

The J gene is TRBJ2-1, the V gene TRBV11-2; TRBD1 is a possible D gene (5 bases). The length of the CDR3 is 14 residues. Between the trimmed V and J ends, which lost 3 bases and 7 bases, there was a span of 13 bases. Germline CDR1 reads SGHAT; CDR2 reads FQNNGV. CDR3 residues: CASSFPGQLNEQFF. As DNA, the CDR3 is TGTGCCAGCAGCTTCCCAGGGCAGCTGAATGAGCAGTTCTTC. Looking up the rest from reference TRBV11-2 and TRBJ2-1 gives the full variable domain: EAGVAQSPRYKIIEKRQSVAFWCNPISGHATLYWYQQILGQGPKLLIQFQNNGVVDDSQLPKDRFSAERLKGVDSTLKIQPAKLEDSAVYLCASSFPGQLNEQFFGPGTRLTVL.